This T cell receptor beta chain was retrieved from a study of blood T cell repertoires in COVID-19. About the research overall: Whether acute or convalescent, the COVID-19 samples came from the United States, Italy and Spain. T cells, B-cell-depleted T cells, or PBMCs provided the cDNA or gDNA that served as material.

Germline-derived CDR1 and CDR2 are SNHLY and FYNNEI. The V and J ends lost 1 base and 0 bases respectively, with 10 bases between them. This CDR3 spans 17 amino acids. In the authors' methods: Cell counts per sample came from amplifying reference gene primers. Data came from immunoSEQ multiplex PCR; TCRdb stores just in-frame clones and leaves some out. For V, J and clone size, that table is used; D and trimming come from the DNA. This sample has around 260,000 clones, with about nine tenths found just once. Sequencing was carried out using peripheral blood. This receptor was identified in a woman between 40 and 50 years old who had recovered from COVID-19. V gene TRBV2 combines with J gene TRBJ2-6; possibly TRBD1 for D (5 bases). The CDR3 DNA sequence: TGTGCCAGCAGTGAAGGGGCCAGGGCCTCTGGGGCCAACGTCCTGACTTTC. This encodes CASSEGARASGANVLTF.